This entry lists 11 T cell receptor beta chains sequenced from one sample in a study of blood T cells in healthy people across ages. Alongside a J-beta primer mix, a sample-barcoded 5' primer served in a second PCR lasting about 7 to 11 cycles. TCRdb redid the calling of the 5' RACE reads with MiXCR, one entry per CDR3 protein. This sample carries about 400,000 distinct CDR3 sequences, about 52% of them seen once, and the ten largest clones take roughly 51%. Sequencing was performed on blood. Every receptor here comes from a man aged 55 to 70 in good health.

The chain carries TRBV7-2 and TRBJ2-4, with 7 nucleotides matching TRBD1. Matching the DNA end better, TRBJ2-7 makes the J call doubtful. The CDR3 is 18 amino acids. The germline V gene has CDR1 SGHTA and CDR2 FQGNSA. CDR3 residues: CASSLGVGRDRANYEQYF. For the CDR3, the DNA is TGTGCCAGCAGCTTAGGGGTGGGCCGGGACAGAGCAAACTACGAGCAGTACTTC.

V usage is TRBV6-6 and J usage is TRBJ2-3; D ambiguous. Between the trimmed V and J ends, which lost 5 bases and 0 bases, there was a span of 12 bases. CDR1 is MNHNY and CDR2 is SVGAGI in the germline V gene (reference sequence). The CDR3 length is 15 residues. CDR3 sequence reads: CASSPLTLSTDTQYF. The CDR3 coding sequence is TGTGCCAGCAGTCCCCTGACTCTTAGCACAGATACGCAGTATTTT.

As concerns this clonotype: A clone one base away is much larger, so this may be a read error. V and J are TRBV20-1 and TRBJ2-1; D is perhaps TRBD2 (6 bases). Germline V gene sequence: CDR1 DFQATT, CDR2 SNEGSKA (reference sequence). There are 14 residues in the CDR3. Here the CDR3 reads CSARDRYGSNERFF. Here the CDR3 DNA reads TGCAGTGCTAGAGATCGGTACGGGAGTAATGAGCGGTTCTTC.

V and J are TRBV10-3 and TRBJ2-7; D is perhaps TRBD1 (6 bases). The germline V gene has CDR1 ENHRY and CDR2 SYGVKD. V was pared by 8 bases and J by 6 bases, with 20 bases between. The CDR3 is made up of 14 amino acids. This chain's CDR3 is CAIEGTKGTREQYF. The CDR3 DNA is TGTGCCATCGAGGGGACCAAGGGGACACGCGAGCAGTACTTC.

The J gene is TRBJ2-3, the V gene TRBV27; the D gene is possibly TRBD1 (6 bases). Deletions cut 6 bases from V and 3 bases from J, with 13 bases between. Germline CDR1 MNHEY, CDR2 SMNVEV (reference sequence). This CDR3 has 14 amino acids. CDR3 coding DNA: TGTGCCAGCAGACCACAGGGTCGAACAGATACGCAGTATTTT. This encodes CASRPQGRTDTQYF.

The count of this clonotype is one. CDR3 nucleotide sequence: TGTGCCAGCAGCCATCCGAACACAGATACGCAGTATTTT. It is translated as CASSHPNTDTQYF. V and J are TRBV5-4 and TRBJ2-3; no reliable D call. The length of the CDR3 is 13 residues. V was pared by 4 bases and J by 2 bases, with 8 bases between. Per the germline V gene, CDR1 is SGHNT and CDR2 is YYREEE (reference sequence).

This chain connects TRBV4-1 to TRBJ2-1; D may match TRBD1 or TRBD2 (6 bases each). V was cut by 6 bases and J by 4 bases, with 19 bases left in between. Germline loops: CDR1 MGHRA, CDR2 YSYEKL. The CDR3 spans 16 residues. The CDR3 loop reads CASSLPSGGLYNEQFF. CDR3 bases: TGCGCCAGCAGTCTTCCGAGTGGGGGGCTGTACAATGAGCAGTTCTTC.

As regards this clonotype: Sequence at one end of the junction differs from germline and may be a read error. The chain uses TRBV15 and TRBJ2-4; 11 bases are a match to TRBD1. Near its end, the DNA agrees better with TRBJ2-7, so the J call may be wrong. This CDR3 is 14 amino acids long. The germline V gene encodes CDR1 LNHNV and CDR2 YYDKDF (reference sequence). CDR3 loop: CAASGDRGTYEQYF. In DNA, the CDR3 is TGTGCCGCCAGCGGGGACAGGGGGACCTACGAGCAGTACTTC.

This clonotype was seen many times. The chain couples TRBV7-2 to TRBJ2-7, with D hard to call. The CDR3 runs to 12 residues. Germline V gene lookup returns CDR1 SGHTA and CDR2 FQGNSA. Trimming took 5 bases from V and 8 from J, leaving 13 bases between them. CDR3 amino acids: CASSLPRSQQYF. The CDR3, as DNA: TGTGCCAGCAGCCTCCCTCGGAGCCAGCAGTACTTC.

There are a few counts of this clonotype. J is TRBJ2-2 and V is TRBV7-8, with 7 positions matching TRBD1. The V gene's germline CDR1 is SGHVS and CDR2 FQNEAQ. This CDR3 region has 17 residues. J gave up 2 bases and V 1 base, and 7 bases lay outside the gene matches. The DNA of the CDR3 is TGTGCCAGCAGCTTAGTTAGAAACAGGGGAAACACCGGGGAGCTGTTTTTT. Translated, it gives CASSLVRNRGNTGELFF.

This sequence joins TRBV6-1 and TRBJ2-3, with 8 bases fitting TRBD2. CDR3 length: 13 amino acids. Trimming took 6 bases from V and 6 from J; bases not matched to a gene: 5. CDR1 MNHNS and CDR2 SASEGT come from the germline V gene. CDR3 DNA: TGTGCCAGCAGAACTAGCGGTCGGGATACGCAGTATTTT. This translates into CASRTSGRDTQYF.